The 14 T cell receptor beta chains in this list originate from one sample, sequenced in a study of OX40 agonist ivuxolimab in advanced cancers. Method: immunoSEQ multiplex PCR; TCRdb's copy keeps in-frame clones and lacks some. This table has approximately 69,000 clones, almost 85% appearing once. The sample here was CD4+ or CD8+ T cells sorted from blood, taken in a trial of the OX40 agonist ivuxolimab. Receptors originate from an adult with an advanced solid tumor such as melanoma, head and neck, liver or kidney cancer.

This chain connects TRBV11-3 to TRBJ2-3, with TRBD2 matching over 10 bases. This CDR3 is built from 17 residues. The V gene end was trimmed by 5 bases and the J gene end by 6 bases; junction bases not matched to a gene: 14. Germline V gene lookup returns CDR1 SGHNT and CDR2 YENEEA. CDR3 region: CASSPHDQLAGADTQYF. The CDR3 nucleotides read TGTGCCAGCAGCCCCCACGACCAGCTAGCGGGAGCTGATACGCAGTATTTT.

Written as DNA, the CDR3 is TGTGCCAGCAGTGAAGCGCGTGCCACTTCTCTTATGATGTCCCAGCATTTT. Amino acid sequence: CASSEARATSLMMSQHF. The chain links TRBV2 to TRBJ1-5; no reliable D call. The germline V gene encodes CDR1 SNHLY and CDR2 FYNNEI. This CDR3 has 17 residues. V was clipped by 0 bases and J by 11 bases, with 23 bases between them.

The genes are TRBV6-5 and TRBJ1-5; no reliable D call. Per germline, CDR1 MNHEY and CDR2 SVGAGI. This CDR3 has 14 residues. Trimming took 7 bases from V and 1 from J, leaving 11 bases between them. The CDR3 DNA reads as TGTGCCAGCACCCTTCCTGGGAGCAATCAGCCCCAGCATTTT. This gives the protein CASTLPGSNQPQHF.

The chain carries TRBV5-1 and TRBJ2-3; 12 bases agree with TRBD2. The CDR3 contains 17 residues. Germline V gene sequence: CDR1 SGHRS, CDR2 YFSETQ. The V segment lost 0 bases and the J segment 2 bases; nucleotides outside the gene matches: 4. The CDR3 reads CASSLGLAGVPTDTQYF. CDR3 in DNA: TGCGCCAGCAGCTTGGGACTAGCGGGAGTCCCCACAGATACGCAGTATTTT.

The chain uses TRBV11-1 and TRBJ2-7; possibly TRBD2 for D (6 bases). Germline V CDR1 and CDR2: SGHAT, FQDESV (reference sequence). The CDR3 is 18 amino acids. V was trimmed by 3 bases and J by 7 bases, leaving 28 bases between them. This chain's CDR3 is CASSFRLRWDGRHLEQYF. CDR3 DNA sequence: TGTGCCAGCAGCTTTCGGCTGAGGTGGGACGGGAGACATCTGGAGCAGTACTTC. The full variable domain, its missing parts supplied by reference TRBV11-1 and TRBJ2-7, is EAEVAQSPRYKITEKSQAVAFWCDPISGHATLYWYRQILGQGPELLVQFQDESVVDDSQLPKDRFSAERLKGVDSTLKIQPAELGDSAMYLCASSFRLRWDGRHLEQYFGPGTRLTVT.

The chain joins TRBV5-1 to TRBJ1-2, with D unresolved. Germline lookup yields CDR1 SGHRS and CDR2 YFSETQ. V was trimmed by 0 bases and J by 3 bases, leaving 9 bases between them. The CDR3 contains 14 residues. The CDR3 sequence is CASSLASGDYGYTF. CDR3 nucleotide sequence: TGCGCCAGCAGCTTGGCCTCGGGTGACTATGGCTACACCTTC. Full variable domain (outside the CDR3, taken from reference TRBV5-1 and TRBJ1-2): KAGVTQTPRYLIKTRGQQVTLSCSPISGHRSVSWYQQTPGQGLQFLFEYFSETQRNKGNFPGRFSGRQFSNSRSEMNVSTLELGDSALYLCASSLASGDYGYTFGSGTRLTVV.

The CDR3 sequence: CAWSDRASSYEQYF. CDR3 nucleotides: TGTGCCTGGAGCGACAGGGCCTCCTCCTACGAGCAGTACTTC. The V gene is TRBV30, the J gene TRBJ2-5, with 7 nucleotides matching TRBD1. The DNA matches TRBJ2-7 better at its end, which makes the J call doubtful. The CDR3 is made up of 14 amino acids. Germline CDR1 and CDR2: GTSNPN and SVGIG (reference sequence).

V is TRBV4-1 and J is TRBJ1-2; D is unresolved. Germline CDR1 and CDR2: MGHRA and YSYEKL. V lost 2 bases, J lost 4 bases, and 11 bases lay in between. CDR3 size: 14 residues. The CDR3 loop is CASSQLVYIYGYTF. CDR3 in DNA: TGCGCCAGCAGCCAACTGGTCTATATCTATGGCTACACCTTC.

The chain employs TRBV7-6 and TRBJ1-6; TRBD1 matches at 9 bases. CDR1 is SGHVS and CDR2 is FNYEAQ in the germline V gene. The CDR3 loop spans 16 amino acids. With 6 bases clipped from V and 8 bases from J, the junction kept 11 bases outside the gene matches. The CDR3 sequence is CASRSSTGQGHSPLHF. CDR3 DNA sequence: TGTGCCAGCAGATCTAGCACGGGACAGGGACATTCACCCCTCCACTTT.

Turning to this clone: Additional DNA sequences in this sample encode the identical CDR3. The chain joins TRBV29-1 to TRBJ2-3, with TRBD1 matching 9 bases. Germline lookup yields CDR1 SQVTM and CDR2 ANQGSEA. The CDR3 is 12 residues long. V was pared by 6 bases and J by 5 bases, with 3 bases of the junction left unmatched. CDR3: CSVGQGGDTQYF. The CDR3 coding sequence is TGCAGCGTGGGACAGGGCGGAGATACGCAGTATTTT.

This clone was detected many times. The sample carries other DNA sequences with the same CDR3. The V call is TRBV10-3, the J call TRBJ1-5, with 9 positions matching TRBD1. V shed 4 bases, J shed 5 bases, and the junction held 0 bases outside the gene matches. The germline V gene has CDR1 ENHRY and CDR2 SYGVKD. This CDR3 is built from 13 residues. CDR3 DNA: TGTGCCATCAGTGGACAGGGGGATCAGCCCCAGCATTTT. Translation: CAISGQGDQPQHF.

The rearrangement links TRBV18 to TRBJ1-5; D possibly corresponds to TRBD1 (5 bases). The CDR3 sequence is 14 residues long. Looked up from germline, CDR1 is KGHSH and CDR2 is LQKENI. The germline V and J ends were trimmed by 6 bases and 0 bases, with 9 bases remaining between them. The CDR3 sequence is CASSRDSSNQPQHF. The CDR3 nucleotides read TGTGCCAGCTCCCGCGACAGTAGCAATCAGCCCCAGCATTTT. Combining the CDR3 with reference TRBV18 and TRBJ1-5 gives the whole variable domain NAGVMQNPRHLVRRRGQEARLRCSPMKGHSHVYWYRQLPEEGLKFMVYLQKENIIDESGMPKERFSAEFPKEGPSILRIQQVVRGDSAAYFCASSRDSSNQPQHFGDGTRLSIL.

This chain uses TRBV5-5 with TRBJ1-4; unclear D gene. The CDR3 has 14 amino acids. Trimming left V 3 bases short and J 4 bases short, with 10 bases between. CDR1 is SGHKS, CDR2 YYEKEE, per germline (reference sequence). The DNA for the CDR3 is TGTGCCAGCAGCTCCGGGATGCTTAATGAAAAACTGTTTTTT. Translating it yields CASSSGMLNEKLFF.

This clone appeared once. The chain employs TRBV29-1 and TRBJ1-1, with D unresolved. This CDR3 contains 15 residues. Germline CDR1 reads SQVTM; CDR2 reads ANQGSEA. Between the trimmed V and J ends, which lost 4 bases and 0 bases, there was a span of 15 bases. The CDR3 loop is CSVASGWAMNTEAFF. The CDR3 DNA is TGCAGCGTTGCATCGGGGTGGGCAATGAACACTGAAGCTTTCTTT. Variable domain in full (rest from reference TRBV29-1 and TRBJ1-1): SAVISQKPSRDICQRGTSLTIQCQVDSQVTMMFWYRQQPGQSLTLIATANQGSEATYESGFVIDKFPISRPNLTFSTLTVSNMSPEDSSIYLCSVASGWAMNTEAFFGQGTRLTVV.